These 23 T cell receptor beta chains came from one sample sequenced in a study of blood T cell repertoires in COVID-19. Assay used: immunoSEQ multiplex PCR; TCRdb lists only in-frame clones, some missing. The data show approximately 280,000 clones, about 89% seen once. The material sequenced was peripheral blood. The source is a man in his forties with acute or convalescent COVID-19.

This clone appeared a single time. This chain uses TRBV3-1 (or the pseudogene TRBV3-2) with TRBJ1-1; 10 positions match TRBD1. In germline, CDR1 is LGHDT, CDR2 YNNKEL (reference sequence). Trimming removed 5 bases from V and 3 bases from J; junction bases left unmatched: 6. The CDR3 runs 15 residues. The CDR3 DNA reads as TGTGCCAGCAGCTCCCGGACAGGGGGAGACACTGAAGCTTTCTTT. This sequence encodes CASSSRTGGDTEAFF.

The chain is built from TRBV2 and TRBJ2-6; 7 positions agree with TRBD1. CDR3 length: 16 residues. Germline V CDR1 and CDR2: SNHLY, FYNNEI. Trimming cost V 7 bases and J 1 base; bases outside gene matches: 7. DNA for the CDR3: TGTGCCAGCACTGTCGACAGGGTATCTGGGGCCAACGTCCTGACTTTC. Protein product: CASTVDRVSGANVLTF.

The chain joins TRBV11-2 to TRBJ1-6, with no clear D. V was pared by 4 bases and J by 9 bases, with 7 bases between. This CDR3 has 12 amino acids. Per germline, CDR1 SGHAT and CDR2 FQNNGV. DNA of the CDR3: TGTGCCAGCAGCTCCTCCGGTTCACCCCTCCACTTT. Residues: CASSSSGSPLHF. Filled out from reference TRBV11-2 and TRBJ1-6, the complete variable domain reads EAGVAQSPRYKIIEKRQSVAFWCNPISGHATLYWYQQILGQGPKLLIQFQNNGVVDDSQLPKDRFSAERLKGVDSTLKIQPAKLEDSAVYLCASSSSGSPLHFGNGTRLTVT.

The chain employs TRBV11-2 and TRBJ2-3; no reliable D call. V lost 5 bases, J lost 0 bases, and 3 bases lay in between. The CDR3 runs 12 residues. The germline V gene has CDR1 SGHAT and CDR2 FQNNGV. In DNA form, the CDR3 reads TGTGCCAGCAGCCCAAGCACAGATACGCAGTATTTT. Amino acid sequence: CASSPSTDTQYF.

V gene TRBV7-2 combines with J gene TRBJ1-2; tentatively, D is TRBD1 (6 bases). From germline, CDR1 is SGHTA and CDR2 FQGNSA. The CDR3 length is 15 residues. V was clipped by 5 bases and J by 4 bases, with 17 bases between them. CDR3 region: CASSTTGSYLYGYTF. The CDR3 DNA reads as TGTGCCAGCAGCACTACAGGGAGTTATCTCTATGGCTACACCTTC. The full variable domain, in which reference TRBV7-2 and TRBJ1-2 provide the parts outside the CDR3, is GAGVSQSPSNKVTEKGKDVELRCDPISGHTALYWYRQSLGQGLEFLIYFQGNSAPDKSGLPSDRFSAERTGGSVSTLTIQRTQQEDSAVYLCASSTTGSYLYGYTFGSGTRLTVV.

V gene TRBV19 combines with J gene TRBJ2-3; D gene uncertain. Trimming stripped 7 bases from V and 1 base from J, with 12 bases between. The CDR3 is 14 residues long. CDR1 and CDR2 (germline): LNHDA, SQIVND (reference sequence). Here the CDR3 DNA reads TGTGCCAGTACCTCCTTCCCCCGCACAGATACGCAGTATTTT. This codes for CASTSFPRTDTQYF.

V and J are TRBV4-1 and TRBJ2-3, with 11 bases lining up with TRBD2. CDR1 is MGHRA and CDR2 is YSYEKL in the germline V gene. V shed 1 base and J 4 bases; nucleotides not matched to a gene: 10. The CDR3 has 18 residues. Written as DNA, the CDR3 is TGCGCCAGCAGCCAAGCGAAACTAGCGGGGGCCCCAGCAGATACGCAGTATTTT. Amino acids: CASSQAKLAGAPADTQYF.

CDR3 region: CASRPLGQSATQYF. The CDR3 coding sequence is TGTGCCAGCAGACCCTTGGGACAGTCGGCGACCCAGTACTTC. This rearrangement joins TRBV27 to TRBJ2-5; TRBD1 aligns across 7 bases. V dropped 6 bases and J dropped 7; count of bases not matched to a gene: 11. Germline V gene lookup returns CDR1 MNHEY and CDR2 SMNVEV (reference sequence). There are 14 residues in the CDR3.

The gene calls are TRBV10-3 and TRBJ1-4, with D possibly matching TRBD1 (5 bases). Between the trimmed V and J ends, which lost 3 bases and 10 bases, there was a span of 12 bases. The CDR3 contains 13 residues. From germline, CDR1 is ENHRY and CDR2 SYGVKD. CDR3 amino acids: CAISEVRGGKLFF. The CDR3 DNA follows: TGTGCCATCAGTGAAGTTCGGGGGGGAAAACTGTTTTTT.

This clone was seen a handful of times. The chain has TRBV10-3 and TRBJ2-7; perhaps TRBD1 as D (5 bases). Trimming removed 2 bases from V and 5 bases from J, with 10 bases in between. In germline, CDR1 is ENHRY, CDR2 SYGVKD. There are 13 residues in the CDR3. The CDR3 is CAISEKGVDEQYF. In DNA, the CDR3 is TGTGCCATCAGTGAGAAAGGGGTCGACGAGCAGTACTTC.

The rearrangement links TRBV6-5 to TRBJ2-7; D is possibly TRBD1 (6 bases). CDR1 and CDR2 (germline): MNHEY, SVGAGI. The V end lost 7 bases, the J end lost 5 bases, and 18 bases lay between the germline ends. This CDR3 is 14 amino acids long. DNA of the CDR3: TGTGCCAGCACAGTCTTTGGGGGCAGGGACGAGCAGTACTTC. Residues: CASTVFGGRDEQYF.

This clone appeared a few times. The genes are TRBV11-3 and TRBJ1-2, with a possible D match to TRBD1 (5 bases). The CDR3 has 16 amino acids. Trimming left V 2 bases short and J 5 bases short, with 18 bases between. The V gene's germline CDR1 is SGHNT and CDR2 YENEEA. The CDR3 loop reads CASSLSRGRGAYGYTF. The CDR3 nucleotides are TGTGCCAGCAGCTTAAGCAGAGGGAGGGGCGCGTATGGCTACACCTTC.

This sequence joins TRBV5-1 and TRBJ2-2; D is undetermined. CDR3 length equals 14 residues. The V and J ends lost 2 bases and 1 base respectively, with 6 bases between them. The germline gives CDR1 SGHRS, CDR2 YFSETQ. The CDR3 DNA is TGCGCCAGCAGCTTTGCGGTGAACACCGGGGAGCTGTTTTTT. It yields the protein CASSFAVNTGELFF.

This sequence joins TRBV2 and TRBJ1-5, with D possibly TRBD1 on 6 matching bases. The CDR3 covers 15 residues. Germline CDR1 is SNHLY and CDR2 is FYNNEI. V was cut by 5 bases and J by 5 bases, with 16 bases left in between. This chain's CDR3 is CASSYGRAGDQPQHF. CDR3 nucleotides: TGTGCCAGCAGTTATGGACGGGCAGGGGATCAGCCCCAGCATTTT.

The V gene is TRBV11-2, the J gene TRBJ1-1; 10 positions agree with TRBD1. J gave up 4 bases and V 3 bases, and 8 bases lay outside the gene matches. From germline, CDR1 is SGHAT and CDR2 FQNNGV. CDR3 length: 16 amino acids. In nucleotides, the CDR3 is TGTGCCAGCAGCTTCGGGACAGGGGAGTGGGGCACTGAAGCTTTCTTT. Its protein product is CASSFGTGEWGTEAFF.

In this sample, this clone turned up once. This chain joins TRBV29-1 and TRBJ1-2; 7 bases line up with TRBD1. Trimming at V came to 5 bases and at J to 5 bases, leaving 11 bases not matched to a gene. The CDR3 covers 14 residues. CDR1 is SQVTM, CDR2 ANQGSEA, per germline. The CDR3 nucleotides are TGCAGCGTTCCCAAAGGGGGCAGGGGATATGGCTACACCTTC. This encodes CSVPKGGRGYGYTF.

This chain connects TRBV24-1 to TRBJ2-1; 12 bases are shared with TRBD1. This CDR3 is 19 amino acids long. Trimming removed 7 bases from V and 1 base from J; junction bases left unmatched: 13. Germline V gene data show CDR1 as KGHDR and CDR2 as SFDVKD. The CDR3 DNA is TGTGCCACCAGACCTTCGGGACAGGGGGCCGGGAGATCCTACAATGAGCAGTTCTTC. It encodes CATRPSGQGAGRSYNEQFF.

The chain joins TRBV2 to TRBJ1-2, with 7 bases aligning to TRBD1. Per the germline V gene, CDR1 is SNHLY and CDR2 is FYNNEI. This CDR3 contains 15 residues. Trimming took 6 bases from V and 4 from J; bases not matched to a gene: 11. The CDR3 loop reads CASRVGQAPIYGYTF. CDR3 nucleotides: TGTGCCAGCAGGGTAGGACAGGCGCCGATCTATGGCTACACCTTC.

The rearrangement uses TRBV18 and TRBJ1-1; a possible D gene is TRBD1 (5 bases). Per germline, CDR1 KGHSH and CDR2 LQKENI. V was pared by 0 bases and J by 4 bases, with 24 bases between. The CDR3 consists of 19 residues. CDR3 region: CASSPPQAALGPGVTEAFF. CDR3 DNA sequence: TGTGCCAGCTCACCACCGCAGGCAGCCCTAGGCCCGGGGGTCACTGAAGCTTTCTTT.

V is TRBV27 and J is TRBJ2-5; 10 bases match TRBD1. Germline loops: CDR1 MNHEY, CDR2 SMNVEV (reference sequence). The length of the CDR3 is 14 residues. Trimming at V came to 6 bases and at J to 2 bases, leaving 3 bases not matched to a gene. DNA of the CDR3: TGTGCCAGCAGGACAGGGGGCAGGCAAGAGACCCAGTACTTC. Protein product: CASRTGGRQETQYF.

The chain joins TRBV4-1 to TRBJ2-7, with TRBD2 as a possible D gene (6 bases). The ends were cut back, 4 bases at V and 2 bases at J, with 12 bases in the middle. The CDR3 runs to 14 residues. Germline V CDR1 and CDR2: MGHRA, YSYEKL. The CDR3 nucleotides read TGCGCCAGCAGCCCGATGGAGGGAACCTACGAGCAGTACTTC. It specifies CASSPMEGTYEQYF.

The chain combines TRBV5-6 with TRBJ2-7; 9 nucleotides line up with TRBD1. J lost 9 bases, V lost 0 bases, and 7 bases had no gene match. CDR1 and CDR2 from the germline V gene are SGHDT and YYEEEE. This CDR3 is 14 amino acids long. As DNA, the CDR3 is TGTGCCAGCAGCTTGGCCGGGACAGGGTCCCGGCAGTACTTC. Translating gives CASSLAGTGSRQYF.

This chain joins TRBV11-2 and TRBJ2-7; 11 bases agree with TRBD1. V dropped 2 bases and J dropped 5; count of bases not matched to a gene: 5. The CDR3 has 15 amino acids. Looked up from germline, CDR1 is SGHAT and CDR2 is FQNNGV. CDR3 sequence: CASSLTGQGAHEQYF. CDR3 in DNA: TGTGCCAGCAGCTTAACAGGACAGGGGGCCCACGAGCAGTACTTC.